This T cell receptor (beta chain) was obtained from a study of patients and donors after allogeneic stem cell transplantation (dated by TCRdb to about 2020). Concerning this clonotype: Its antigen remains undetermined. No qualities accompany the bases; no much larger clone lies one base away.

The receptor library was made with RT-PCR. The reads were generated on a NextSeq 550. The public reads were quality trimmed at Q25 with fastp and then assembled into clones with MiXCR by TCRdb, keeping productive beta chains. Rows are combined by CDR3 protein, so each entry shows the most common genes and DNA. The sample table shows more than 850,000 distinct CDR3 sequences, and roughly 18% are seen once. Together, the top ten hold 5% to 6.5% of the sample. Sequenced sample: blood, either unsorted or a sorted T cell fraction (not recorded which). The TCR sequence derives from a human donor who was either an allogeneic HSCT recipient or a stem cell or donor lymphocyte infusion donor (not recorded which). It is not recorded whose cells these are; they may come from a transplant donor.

The DNA is TGTGCCAGCAGCTCCCGACTAGCGAATTACAATGAGCAGTTCTTC. This is translated as CASSSRLANYNEQFF. The sequence is built from TRBV11-1 and TRBJ2-1, with 8 bases aligning to TRBD2. Trimming accounts for 4 bases at V and 4 bases at J, while the number of junction bases matched to no gene is 6. The CDR3 measures 15 amino acids from cysteine to phenylalanine. This entry keeps only the CDR3 DNA: 45 bases, framed from base 1. CDR1 and CDR2 (SGHAT, FQDESV) derive from the germline V gene (reference sequence).